This T cell receptor beta chain is from a study of OX40 agonist ivuxolimab in advanced cancers. The CDR3 spans 14 residues. V lost 6 bases to trimming and J lost 3 bases; unmatched junction nucleotides: 8. Looked up from germline, CDR1 is MNHEY and CDR2 is SMNVEV (reference sequence). Autoimmune disease history or systemic immunosuppression disqualified patients. The repertoire was sequenced with immunoSEQ multiplex PCR; TCRdb's copy has only in-frame clones and lacks some. The sample shows approximately 69,000 clones, around 94% of them seen only once. Sequences were derived from CD4+ or CD8+ T cells sorted from blood, sampled in a trial of the OX40 agonist ivuxolimab. This rearrangement joins TRBV27 to TRBJ2-7; 7 bases are shared with TRBD2. The receptor was derived from an adult with an advanced solid tumor such as melanoma, head and neck, liver or kidney cancer. The CDR3 DNA reads TGTGCCAGCAGGCAGGTGGGGGGGGGCTACGAGCAGTACTTC. As protein: CASRQVGGGYEQYF.